What follows describes a single T cell receptor beta chain. The method was immunoSEQ multiplex PCR; TCRdb's version includes in-frame clones alone and lacks a portion of them. The sample holds 150,000 to 200,000 clones, approximately 80% seen once. Trimming took 1 base from V and 4 from J; bases not matched to a gene: 8. Germline V gives CDR1 SNHLY, CDR2 FYNNEI. The length of the CDR3 is 16 residues. This entry is derived from a study of blood T cell repertoires in COVID-19. This receptor was identified in a man between 60 and 75 years old with acute or convalescent COVID-19. This sequence joins TRBV2 and TRBJ2-7, with 9 bases fitting TRBD1. The sequenced sample consisted of peripheral blood. The CDR3 sequence is CASSEGVTGGGYEQYF. CDR3 in DNA: TGTGCCAGCAGTGAAGGGGTCACAGGGGGCGGGTACGAGCAGTACTTC.